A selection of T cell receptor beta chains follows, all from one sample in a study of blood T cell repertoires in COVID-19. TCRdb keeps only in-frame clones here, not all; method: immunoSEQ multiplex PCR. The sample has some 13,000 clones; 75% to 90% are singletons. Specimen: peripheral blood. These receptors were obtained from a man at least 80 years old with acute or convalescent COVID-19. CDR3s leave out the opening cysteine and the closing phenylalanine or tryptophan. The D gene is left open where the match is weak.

cdr3_aa: ASSSVDRELGGYT
j_call: TRBJ1-2
d_call: TRBD1
v_call: TRBV5-6

cdr3_aa: ASSESGLAYEQY
j_call: TRBJ2-7
d_call: NA
v_call: TRBV6-1

cdr3_aa: ASSQTLAEDRGNTGELF
j_call: TRBJ2-2
d_call: TRBD1
v_call: TRBV7-6

cdr3_aa: ASSSGKLTHNEQF
j_call: TRBJ2-1
d_call: NA
v_call: TRBV2

cdr3_aa: ASSQGGASYNSPLH
j_call: TRBJ1-6
d_call: NA
v_call: TRBV3-1/TRBV3-2

cdr3_aa: SATPTETQY
j_call: TRBJ2-5
d_call: NA
v_call: TRBV20-1

cdr3_aa: ASSLLSARGTQY
j_call: TRBJ2-5
d_call: NA
v_call: TRBV5-4

cdr3_aa: ASSIGQENTGELF
j_call: TRBJ2-2
d_call: NA
v_call: TRBV19

cdr3_aa: ASSSPAGANVLT
j_call: TRBJ2-6
d_call: NA
v_call: TRBV6-5

cdr3_aa: ASSSYGYGYNEQF
j_call: TRBJ2-1
d_call: NA
v_call: TRBV28

cdr3_aa: ASSLREKYEQY
j_call: TRBJ2-7
d_call: NA
v_call: TRBV12-3/TRBV12-4

cdr3_aa: AIRGGGWGETQY
j_call: TRBJ2-5
d_call: TRBD2
v_call: TRBV6-5

cdr3_aa: ASSYDTGQGAEGYT
j_call: TRBJ1-2
d_call: TRBD1
v_call: TRBV6-5

cdr3_aa: ASTPDSSREQY
j_call: TRBJ2-7
d_call: NA
v_call: TRBV19

cdr3_aa: ASSTRGGGSYNEQF
j_call: TRBJ2-1
d_call: TRBD2
v_call: TRBV18

cdr3_aa: ASSLARGSSEKLF
j_call: TRBJ1-4
d_call: NA
v_call: TRBV7-9

cdr3_aa: ASSTRGYSGANVLT
j_call: TRBJ2-6
d_call: NA
v_call: TRBV5-1

cdr3_aa: ASSIDGPPDTQY
j_call: TRBJ2-3
d_call: NA
v_call: TRBV19

cdr3_aa: ASSERGRGRILVTGELF
j_call: TRBJ2-2
d_call: TRBD1
v_call: TRBV6-1

cdr3_aa: ASRWAAGGHEQY
j_call: TRBJ2-7
d_call: TRBD1
v_call: TRBV11-2

cdr3_aa: ASSPQTSGGQETQY
j_call: TRBJ2-5
d_call: TRBD2
v_call: TRBV18

cdr3_aa: SASGGSSTNYGYT
j_call: TRBJ1-2
d_call: NA
v_call: TRBV20-1

cdr3_aa: ASSLRPTFGRGGYNEQF
j_call: TRBJ2-1
d_call: TRBD2
v_call: TRBV27

cdr3_aa: ASILRGGPLRGNTGELF
j_call: TRBJ2-2
d_call: NA
v_call: TRBV11-2

cdr3_aa: ASSVEGRVDTEAF
j_call: TRBJ1-1
d_call: NA
v_call: TRBV5-1

cdr3_aa: ASLAGSYEQY
j_call: TRBJ2-7
d_call: TRBD2
v_call: TRBV11-2

cdr3_aa: ASSPGVTYGYT
j_call: TRBJ1-2
d_call: NA
v_call: TRBV6-4

cdr3_aa: ASSERVSSYEQY
j_call: TRBJ2-7
d_call: NA
v_call: TRBV6-1